The rows below give T cell receptor beta chains drawn from one sample of a study of OX40 agonist ivuxolimab in advanced cancers. Clones were sequenced by immunoSEQ multiplex PCR, and TCRdb holds only the in-frame ones, with some missing. Of 65,000 to 100,000 clones listed, about 90% were seen once; the top ten hold 0.25% to 0.35%. The sample here was CD4+ or CD8+ T cells sorted from blood, taken in a trial of the OX40 agonist ivuxolimab. These TCRs come from an adult with an advanced solid tumor such as melanoma, head and neck, liver or kidney cancer. Each CDR3 is given with its conserved first and last residue. A D gene is named only where the DNA matches it firmly. Clone size is stated in some rows and not others, as once, few, many or a class when expanded.

clone_size	j_call	v_call	d_call	cdr3_nt	cdr3_aa
-	TRBJ2-5	TRBV7-9	TRBD1	TGTGCCAGCAGCTACGGGACAGGACAAGAGACCCAGTACTTC	CASSYGTGQETQYF
-	TRBJ2-3	TRBV6-1	TRBD2	TGTGCCAGCGGGACTAGCGGGGGGGCAGATACGCAGTATTTT	CASGTSGGADTQYF
-	TRBJ1-3	TRBV28	TRBD1	TGTGCCAGCATTTGGACAGGAGGAAACACCATATATTTT	CASIWTGGNTIYF
once	TRBJ1-5	TRBV6-1	TRBD1	TGTGCCAGCAGTGAGGGACAGGTCACGAATCAGCCCCAGCATTTT	CASSEGQVTNQPQHF
-	TRBJ1-5	TRBV6-5	TRBD1	TGTGCCAGCAGAGACAGGGGGCCGTATCAGCCCCAGCATTTT	CASRDRGPYQPQHF
-	TRBJ2-3	TRBV7-9	-	TGTGCCAGCAGCTTAGCAACGGGGAGGACAGATACGCAGTATTTT	CASSLATGRTDTQYF
-	TRBJ2-2	TRBV7-6	-	TGTGCCAGCAGCTTAGCGCTGAGCACCGGGGAGCTGTTTTTT	CASSLALSTGELFF
-	TRBJ1-5	TRBV23-1	-	TGCGCCAGCTCTGCCACCGCGGGGAATTTTCGCAATCAGCCCCAGCATTTT	CASSATAGNFRNQPQHF
-	TRBJ1-1	TRBV6-1	TRBD1	TGTGCCAGCAGGGCGGACAGGCTGAACACTGAAGCTTTCTTT	CASRADRLNTEAFF
-	TRBJ2-7	TRBV21-1	-	TGTGCCAGCAGCAAAGGGGACTGCTCCTACGAGCAGTACTTC	CASSKGDCSYEQYF
-	TRBJ2-1	TRBV11-2	-	TGTGCCAGCAGTCGCTACAATGAGCAGTTCTTC	CASSRYNEQFF
-	TRBJ2-5	TRBV5-1	TRBD2	TGCGCCAGCAGCTCTGCGTGGGGGGGACAAGAGACCCAGTACTTC	CASSSAWGGQETQYF
-	TRBJ2-7	TRBV20-1	-	TGCAGTGCTAGAGGAACTCGCGAGCAGTACTTC	CSARGTREQYF
-	TRBJ1-1	TRBV5-8	TRBD1	TGTGCCAGCAGTTTTGACAGGGTGAATTTCTTT	CASSFDRVNFF